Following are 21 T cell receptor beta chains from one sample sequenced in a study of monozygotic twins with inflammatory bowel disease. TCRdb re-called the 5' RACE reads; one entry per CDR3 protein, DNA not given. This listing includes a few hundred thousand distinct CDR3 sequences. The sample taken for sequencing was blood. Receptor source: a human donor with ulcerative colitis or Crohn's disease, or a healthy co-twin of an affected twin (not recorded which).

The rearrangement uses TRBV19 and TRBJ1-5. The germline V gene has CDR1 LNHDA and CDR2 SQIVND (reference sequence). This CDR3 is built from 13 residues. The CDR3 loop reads CASSIGFGQPQHF. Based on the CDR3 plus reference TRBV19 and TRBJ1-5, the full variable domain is DGGITQSPKYLFRKEGQNVTLSCEQNLNHDAMYWYRQDPGQGLRLIYYSQIVNDFQKGDIAEGYSVSREKKESFPLTVTSAQKNPTAFYLCASSIGFGQPQHFGDGTRLSIL.

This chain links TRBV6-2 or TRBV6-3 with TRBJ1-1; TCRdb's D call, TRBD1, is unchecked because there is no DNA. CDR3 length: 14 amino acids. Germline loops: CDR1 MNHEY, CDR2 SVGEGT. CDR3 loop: CASSYSDRNTEAFF.

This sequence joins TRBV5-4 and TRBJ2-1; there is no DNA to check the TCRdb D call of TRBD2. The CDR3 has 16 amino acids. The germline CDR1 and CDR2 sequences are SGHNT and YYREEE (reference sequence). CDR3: CASSWDRGATGDEQFF.

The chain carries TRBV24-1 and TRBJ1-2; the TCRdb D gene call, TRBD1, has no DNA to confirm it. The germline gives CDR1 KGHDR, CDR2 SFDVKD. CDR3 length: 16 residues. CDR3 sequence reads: CATSDPKRTGGYGYTF.

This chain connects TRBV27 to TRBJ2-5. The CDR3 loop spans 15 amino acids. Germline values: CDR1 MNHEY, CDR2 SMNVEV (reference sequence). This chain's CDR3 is CASSLVGTNQETQYF.

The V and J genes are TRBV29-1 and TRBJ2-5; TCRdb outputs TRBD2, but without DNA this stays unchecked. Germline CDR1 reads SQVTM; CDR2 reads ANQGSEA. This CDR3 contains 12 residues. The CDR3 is CSVPSEQETQYF.

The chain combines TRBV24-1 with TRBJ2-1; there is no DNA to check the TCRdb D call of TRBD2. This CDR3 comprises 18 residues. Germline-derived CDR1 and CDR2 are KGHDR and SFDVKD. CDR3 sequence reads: CATSEDKPQESSYNEQFF.

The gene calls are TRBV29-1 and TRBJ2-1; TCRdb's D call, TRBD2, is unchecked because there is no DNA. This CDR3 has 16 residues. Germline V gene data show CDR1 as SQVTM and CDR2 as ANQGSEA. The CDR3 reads CSVEFGLADSYNEQFF.

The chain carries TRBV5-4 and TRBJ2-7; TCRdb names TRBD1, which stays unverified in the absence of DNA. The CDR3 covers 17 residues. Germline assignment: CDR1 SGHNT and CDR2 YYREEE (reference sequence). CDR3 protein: CASSIEDRTTYSYEQYF.

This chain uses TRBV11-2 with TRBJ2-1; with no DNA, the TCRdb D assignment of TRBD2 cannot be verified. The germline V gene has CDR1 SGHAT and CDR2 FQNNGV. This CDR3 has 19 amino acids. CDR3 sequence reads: CASSLDGLAGGVSYNEQFF.

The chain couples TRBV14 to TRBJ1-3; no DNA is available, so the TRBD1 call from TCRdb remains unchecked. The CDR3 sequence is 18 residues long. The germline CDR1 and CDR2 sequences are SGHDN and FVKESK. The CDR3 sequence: CASSHKAQGSVAGNTIYF.

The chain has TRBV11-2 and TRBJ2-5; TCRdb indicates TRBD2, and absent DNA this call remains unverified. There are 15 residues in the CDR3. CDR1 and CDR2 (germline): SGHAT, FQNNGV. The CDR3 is CASSQEGGSLETQYF.

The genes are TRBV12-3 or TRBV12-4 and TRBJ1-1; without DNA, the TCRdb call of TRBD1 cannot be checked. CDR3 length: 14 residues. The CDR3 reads CASRRQGARTEAFF.

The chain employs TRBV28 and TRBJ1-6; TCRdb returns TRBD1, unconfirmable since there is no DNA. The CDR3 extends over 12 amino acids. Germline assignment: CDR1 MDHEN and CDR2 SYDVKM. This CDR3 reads CASDRGNSPLHF.

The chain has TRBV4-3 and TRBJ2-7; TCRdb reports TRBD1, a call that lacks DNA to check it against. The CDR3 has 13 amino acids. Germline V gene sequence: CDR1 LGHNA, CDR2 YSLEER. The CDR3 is CASSPEQGYEQYF.

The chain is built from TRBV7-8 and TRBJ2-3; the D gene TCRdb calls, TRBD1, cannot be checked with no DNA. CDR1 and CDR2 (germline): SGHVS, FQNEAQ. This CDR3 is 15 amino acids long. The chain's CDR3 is CASSLRTGGSDTQYF.

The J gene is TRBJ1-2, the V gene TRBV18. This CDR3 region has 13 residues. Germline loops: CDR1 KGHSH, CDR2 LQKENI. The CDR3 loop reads CASHRTLDYGYTF.

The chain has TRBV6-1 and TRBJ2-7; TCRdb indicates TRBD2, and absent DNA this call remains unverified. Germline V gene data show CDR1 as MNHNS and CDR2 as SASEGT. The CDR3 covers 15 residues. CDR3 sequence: CASSSLRGDLGEQYF.

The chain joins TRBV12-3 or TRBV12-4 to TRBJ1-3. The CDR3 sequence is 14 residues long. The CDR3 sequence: CASSFGGIRNTIYF.

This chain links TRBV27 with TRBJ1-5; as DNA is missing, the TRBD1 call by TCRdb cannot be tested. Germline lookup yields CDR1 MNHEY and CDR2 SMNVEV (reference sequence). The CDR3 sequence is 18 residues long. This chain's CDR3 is CASSPDSQLTYSNQPQHF.

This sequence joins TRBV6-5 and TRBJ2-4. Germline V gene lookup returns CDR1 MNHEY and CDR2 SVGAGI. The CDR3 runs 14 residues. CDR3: CASSYSGSKNIQYF.